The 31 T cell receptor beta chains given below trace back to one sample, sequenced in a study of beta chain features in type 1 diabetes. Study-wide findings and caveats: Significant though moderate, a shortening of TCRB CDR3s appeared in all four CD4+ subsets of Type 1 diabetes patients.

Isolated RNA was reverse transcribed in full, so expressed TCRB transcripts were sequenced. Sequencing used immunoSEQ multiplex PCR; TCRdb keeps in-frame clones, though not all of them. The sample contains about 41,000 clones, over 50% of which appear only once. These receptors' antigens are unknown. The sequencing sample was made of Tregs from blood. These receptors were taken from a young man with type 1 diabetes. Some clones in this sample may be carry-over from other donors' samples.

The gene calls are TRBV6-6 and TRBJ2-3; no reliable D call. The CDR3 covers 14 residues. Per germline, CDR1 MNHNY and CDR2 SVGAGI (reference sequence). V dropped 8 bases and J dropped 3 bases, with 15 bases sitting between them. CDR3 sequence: CASLLGPGTDTQYF. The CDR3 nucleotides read TGTGCCAGCCTCCTGGGCCCTGGGACAGATACGCAGTATTTT.

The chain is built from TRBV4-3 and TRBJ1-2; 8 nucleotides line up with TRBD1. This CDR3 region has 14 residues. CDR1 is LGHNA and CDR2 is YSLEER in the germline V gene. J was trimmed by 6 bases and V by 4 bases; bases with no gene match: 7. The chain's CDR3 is CASSLGQGNDGYTF. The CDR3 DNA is TGCGCCAGCAGCCTTGGACAGGGCAATGATGGCTACACCTTC.

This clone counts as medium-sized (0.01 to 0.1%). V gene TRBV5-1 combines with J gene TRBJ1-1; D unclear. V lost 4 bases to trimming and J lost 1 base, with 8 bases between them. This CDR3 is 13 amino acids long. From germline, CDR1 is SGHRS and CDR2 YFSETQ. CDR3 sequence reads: CASSKERNTEAFF. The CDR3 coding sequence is TGCGCCAGCAGCAAAGAGAGGAACACTGAAGCTTTCTTT.

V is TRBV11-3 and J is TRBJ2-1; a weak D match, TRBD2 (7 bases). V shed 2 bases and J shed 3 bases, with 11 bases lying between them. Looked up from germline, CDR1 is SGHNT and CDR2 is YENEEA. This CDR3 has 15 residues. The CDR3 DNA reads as TGTGCCAGCAGCTTAAGGGGGGGAGACTACAATGAGCAGTTCTTC. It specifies CASSLRGGDYNEQFF.

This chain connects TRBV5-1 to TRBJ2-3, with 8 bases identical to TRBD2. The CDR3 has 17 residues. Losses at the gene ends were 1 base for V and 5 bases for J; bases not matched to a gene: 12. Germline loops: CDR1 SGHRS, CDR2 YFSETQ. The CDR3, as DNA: TGCGCCAGCAGCTTGTCTGGCCCGGGGGGGTCTGAAGATACGCAGTATTTT. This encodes CASSLSGPGGSEDTQYF.

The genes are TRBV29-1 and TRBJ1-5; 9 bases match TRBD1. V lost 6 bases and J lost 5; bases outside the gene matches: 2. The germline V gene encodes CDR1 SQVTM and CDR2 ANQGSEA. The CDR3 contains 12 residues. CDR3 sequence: CSVGQGDQPQHF. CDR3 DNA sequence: TGCAGCGTGGGACAGGGCGATCAGCCCCAGCATTTT.

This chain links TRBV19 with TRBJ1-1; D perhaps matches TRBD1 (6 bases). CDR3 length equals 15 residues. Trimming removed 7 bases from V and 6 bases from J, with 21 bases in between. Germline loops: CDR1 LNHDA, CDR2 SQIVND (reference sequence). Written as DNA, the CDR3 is TGTGCCAGTAAACGGGGGGGGCGAGTAGTCCCTGAAGCTTTCTTT. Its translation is CASKRGGRVVPEAFF.

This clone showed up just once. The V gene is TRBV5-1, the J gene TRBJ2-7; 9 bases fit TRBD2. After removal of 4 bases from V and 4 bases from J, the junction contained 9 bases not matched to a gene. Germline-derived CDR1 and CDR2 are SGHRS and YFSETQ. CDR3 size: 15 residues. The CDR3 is CASSPMRGGMYEQYF. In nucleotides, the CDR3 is TGCGCCAGCAGCCCCATGCGGGGGGGTATGTACGAGCAGTACTTC.

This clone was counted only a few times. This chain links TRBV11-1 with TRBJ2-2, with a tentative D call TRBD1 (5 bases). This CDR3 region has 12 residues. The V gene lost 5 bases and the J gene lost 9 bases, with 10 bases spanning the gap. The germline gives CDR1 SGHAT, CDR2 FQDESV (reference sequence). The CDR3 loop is CASSPGRWELFF. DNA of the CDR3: TGTGCCAGCAGCCCAGGGCGCTGGGAGCTGTTTTTT.

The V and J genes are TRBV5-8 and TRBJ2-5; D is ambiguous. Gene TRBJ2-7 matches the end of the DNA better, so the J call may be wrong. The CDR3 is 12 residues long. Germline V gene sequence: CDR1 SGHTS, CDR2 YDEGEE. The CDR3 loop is CASSPHESEQYF. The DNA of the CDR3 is TGTGCCAGCAGCCCTCACGAGAGCGAGCAGTACTTC.

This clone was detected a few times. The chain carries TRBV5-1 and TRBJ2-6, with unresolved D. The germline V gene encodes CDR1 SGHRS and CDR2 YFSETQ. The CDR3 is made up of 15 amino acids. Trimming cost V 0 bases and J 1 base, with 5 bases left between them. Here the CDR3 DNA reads TGCGCCAGCAGCTTGGCCTTGTCTGGGGCCAACGTCCTGACTTTC. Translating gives CASSLALSGANVLTF.

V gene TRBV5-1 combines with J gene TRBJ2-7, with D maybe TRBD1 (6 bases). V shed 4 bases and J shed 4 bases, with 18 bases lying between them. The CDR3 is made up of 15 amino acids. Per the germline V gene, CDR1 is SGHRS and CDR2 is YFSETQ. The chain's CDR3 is CASSQDSSSLYEQYF. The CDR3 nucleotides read TGCGCCAGCAGCCAGGACAGCTCCTCCCTTTACGAGCAGTACTTC. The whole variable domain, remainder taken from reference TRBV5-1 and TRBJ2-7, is KAGVTQTPRYLIKTRGQQVTLSCSPISGHRSVSWYQQTPGQGLQFLFEYFSETQRNKGNFPGRFSGRQFSNSRSEMNVSTLELGDSALYLCASSQDSSSLYEQYFGPGTRLTVT.

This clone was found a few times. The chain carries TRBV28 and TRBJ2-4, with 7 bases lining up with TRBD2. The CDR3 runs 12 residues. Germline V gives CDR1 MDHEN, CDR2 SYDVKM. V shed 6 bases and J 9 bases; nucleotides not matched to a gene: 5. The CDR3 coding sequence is TGTGCCAGCAGACCCGGCGGGGGCATTCAGTACTTC. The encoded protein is CASRPGGGIQYF.

For the CDR3, the DNA is TGCGCCAGCAGCTCCCAACCGGGACAGACCTACGAGCAGTACTTC. Translating gives CASSSQPGQTYEQYF. This sequence joins TRBV4-3 and TRBJ2-7; 7 positions agree with TRBD1. The junction had 9 bases not matched to a gene; V was cut back by 5 bases and J by 2 bases. The CDR3 runs 15 residues. The germline V gene encodes CDR1 LGHNA and CDR2 YSLEER.

The CDR3 sequence is CASSQLGGGPRNTQYF. The CDR3 nucleotides read TGTGCCAGCAGTCAGCTAGGGGGGGGACCCCGAAATACGCAGTATTTT. V and J are TRBV25-1 and TRBJ2-3; tentatively, D is TRBD2 (7 bases). The CDR3 has 16 amino acids. V lost 5 bases, J lost 7 bases, and 22 bases lay in between. Germline V gene lookup returns CDR1 MGHDK and CDR2 SYGVNS.

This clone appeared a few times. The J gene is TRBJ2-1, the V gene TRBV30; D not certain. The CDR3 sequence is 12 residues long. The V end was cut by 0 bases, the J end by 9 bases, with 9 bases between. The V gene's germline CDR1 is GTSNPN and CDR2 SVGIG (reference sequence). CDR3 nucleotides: TGTGCCTGGAGTGTTTGGTCCGGTGAGCAGTTCTTC. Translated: CAWSVWSGEQFF.

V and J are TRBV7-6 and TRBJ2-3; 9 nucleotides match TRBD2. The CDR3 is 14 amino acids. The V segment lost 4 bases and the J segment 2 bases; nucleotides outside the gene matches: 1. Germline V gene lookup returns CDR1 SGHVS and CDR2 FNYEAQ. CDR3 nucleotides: TGTGCCAGCAGCTCTAGCGGGGCCACAGATACGCAGTATTTT. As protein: CASSSSGATDTQYF.

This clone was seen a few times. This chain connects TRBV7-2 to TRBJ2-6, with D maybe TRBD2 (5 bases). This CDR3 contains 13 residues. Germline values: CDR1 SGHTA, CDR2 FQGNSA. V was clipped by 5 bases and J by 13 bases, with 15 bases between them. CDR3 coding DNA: TGTGCCAGCAGCCCCAGCCGGGGTAATGTCCTGACTTTC. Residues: CASSPSRGNVLTF.

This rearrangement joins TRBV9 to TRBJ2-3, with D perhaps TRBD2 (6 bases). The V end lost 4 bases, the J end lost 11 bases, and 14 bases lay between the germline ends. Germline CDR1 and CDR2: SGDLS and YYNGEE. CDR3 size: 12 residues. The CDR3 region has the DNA TGTGCCAGCAGCTCCGGGAGCCGGGGGCAGTATTTT. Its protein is CASSSGSRGQYF.

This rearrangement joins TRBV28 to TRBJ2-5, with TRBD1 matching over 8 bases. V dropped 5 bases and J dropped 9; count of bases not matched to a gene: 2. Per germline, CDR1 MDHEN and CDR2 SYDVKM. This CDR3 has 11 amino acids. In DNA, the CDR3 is TGTGCCAGCAGTGCACAGGGGGCCCAGTACTTC. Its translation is CASSAQGAQYF.

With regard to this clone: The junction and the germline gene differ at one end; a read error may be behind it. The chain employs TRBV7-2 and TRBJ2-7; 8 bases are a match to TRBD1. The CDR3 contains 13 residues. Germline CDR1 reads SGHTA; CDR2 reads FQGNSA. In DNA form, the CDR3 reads TGTGCCAGCAGCTTAGGCCAGGGGGCTCCCTCGGACTTC. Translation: CASSLGQGAPSDF. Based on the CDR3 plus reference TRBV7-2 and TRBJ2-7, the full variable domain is GAGVSQSPSNKVTEKGKDVELRCDPISGHTALYWYRQSLGQGLEFLIYFQGNSAPDKSGLPSDRFSAERTGGSVSTLTIQRTQQEDSAVYLCASSLGQGAPSDFGPGTRLTVT.

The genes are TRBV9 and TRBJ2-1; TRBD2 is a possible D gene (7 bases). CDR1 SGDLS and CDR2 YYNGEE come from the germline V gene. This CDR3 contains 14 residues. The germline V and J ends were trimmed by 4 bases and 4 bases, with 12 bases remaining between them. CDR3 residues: CASSQGGAYNEQFF. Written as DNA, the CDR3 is TGTGCCAGCAGCCAAGGGGGGGCTTACAATGAGCAGTTCTTC.

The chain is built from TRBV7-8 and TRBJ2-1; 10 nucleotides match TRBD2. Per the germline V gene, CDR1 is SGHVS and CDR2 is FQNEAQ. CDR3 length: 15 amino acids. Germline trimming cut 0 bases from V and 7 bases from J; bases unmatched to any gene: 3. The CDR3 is CASSLAASGGNEQFF. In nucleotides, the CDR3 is TGTGCCAGCAGCTTAGCAGCTAGCGGGGGAAATGAGCAGTTCTTC. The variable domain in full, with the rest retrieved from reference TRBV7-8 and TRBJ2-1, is GAGVSQSPRYKVAKRGQDVALRCDPISGHVSLFWYQQALGQGPEFLTYFQNEAQLDKSGLPSDRFFAERPEGSVSTLKIQRTQQEDSAVYLCASSLAASGGNEQFFGPGTRLTVL.

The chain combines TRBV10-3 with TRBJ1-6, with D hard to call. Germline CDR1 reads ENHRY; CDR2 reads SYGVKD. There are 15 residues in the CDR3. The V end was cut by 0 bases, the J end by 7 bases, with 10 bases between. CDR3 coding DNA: TGTGCCATCAGTGAGTCGATGGGCAGAAATTCACCCCTCCACTTT. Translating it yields CAISESMGRNSPLHF.

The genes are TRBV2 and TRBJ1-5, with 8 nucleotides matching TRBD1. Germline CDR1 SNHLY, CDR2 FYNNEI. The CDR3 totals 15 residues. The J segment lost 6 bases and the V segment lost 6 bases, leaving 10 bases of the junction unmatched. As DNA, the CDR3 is TGTGCCAGCAGGAGGGGGACAGGTGGTTTTCAGCCCCAGCATTTT. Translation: CASRRGTGGFQPQHF.

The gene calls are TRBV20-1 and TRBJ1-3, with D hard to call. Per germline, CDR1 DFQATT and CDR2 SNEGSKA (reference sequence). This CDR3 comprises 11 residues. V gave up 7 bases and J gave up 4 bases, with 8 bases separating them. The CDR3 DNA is TGCAGTGTTCCTCAGGGAAACACCATATATTTT. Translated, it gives CSVPQGNTIYF.

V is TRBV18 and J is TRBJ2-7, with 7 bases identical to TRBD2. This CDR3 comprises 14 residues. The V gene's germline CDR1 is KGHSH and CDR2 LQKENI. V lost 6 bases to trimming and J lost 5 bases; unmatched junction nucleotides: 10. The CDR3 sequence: CASSLAGGRNEQYF. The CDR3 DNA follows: TGTGCCAGCTCGCTCGCCGGGGGGAGGAACGAGCAGTACTTC.

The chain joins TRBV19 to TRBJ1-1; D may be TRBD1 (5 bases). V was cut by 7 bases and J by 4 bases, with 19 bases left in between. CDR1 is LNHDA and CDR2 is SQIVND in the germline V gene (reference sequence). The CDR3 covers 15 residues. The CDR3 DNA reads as TGTGCCAGTACACGAACGGGGGGGAGTTCCACTGAAGCTTTCTTT. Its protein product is CASTRTGGSSTEAFF.

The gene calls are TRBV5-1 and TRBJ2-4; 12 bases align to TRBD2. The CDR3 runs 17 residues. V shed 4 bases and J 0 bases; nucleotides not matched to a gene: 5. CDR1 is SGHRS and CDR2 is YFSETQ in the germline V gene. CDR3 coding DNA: TGCGCCAGCAGCCCGGGGACTAGCGGGCTAGCCAAAAACATTCAGTACTTC. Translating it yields CASSPGTSGLAKNIQYF. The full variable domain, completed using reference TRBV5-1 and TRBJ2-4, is KAGVTQTPRYLIKTRGQQVTLSCSPISGHRSVSWYQQTPGQGLQFLFEYFSETQRNKGNFPGRFSGRQFSNSRSEMNVSTLELGDSALYLCASSPGTSGLAKNIQYFGAGTRLSVL.

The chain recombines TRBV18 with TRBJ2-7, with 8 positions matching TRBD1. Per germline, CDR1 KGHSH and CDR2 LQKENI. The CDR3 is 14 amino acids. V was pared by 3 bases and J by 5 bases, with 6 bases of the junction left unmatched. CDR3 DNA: TGTGCCAGCTCACCCGGGACAGGTATGAACGAGCAGTACTTC. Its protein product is CASSPGTGMNEQYF.

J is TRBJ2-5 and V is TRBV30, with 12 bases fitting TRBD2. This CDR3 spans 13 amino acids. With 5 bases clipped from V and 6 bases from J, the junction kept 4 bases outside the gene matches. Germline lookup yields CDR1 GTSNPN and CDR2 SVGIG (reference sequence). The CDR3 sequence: CAWASGGAKTQYF. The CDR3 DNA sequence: TGTGCCTGGGCTAGCGGGGGGGCTAAGACCCAGTACTTC.